Below are 13 T cell receptor beta chains sequenced from a single sample in a study of OX40 agonist ivuxolimab in advanced cancers. Profiling relied on immunoSEQ multiplex PCR, and the TCRdb table lists in-frame clones only, not all of them. Altogether 90,000 to 130,000 clones are present, approximately 90% being singletons, with the ten largest covering approximately 0.69%. The sample consisted of CD4+ or CD8+ T cells sorted from blood, taken in a trial of the OX40 agonist ivuxolimab. The receptors were sampled from an adult with an advanced solid tumor such as melanoma, head and neck, liver or kidney cancer.

This sequence joins TRBV30 and TRBJ2-7; 10 positions match TRBD2. The CDR3 is 16 amino acids. CDR1 and CDR2 from the germline V gene are GTSNPN and SVGIG (reference sequence). The junction had 7 bases not matched to a gene; V was cut back by 2 bases and J by 0 bases. DNA for the CDR3: TGTGCCTGGAGTAGGGCTAGCGGGGGCGGCTCCTACGAGCAGTACTTC. Its protein product is CAWSRASGGGSYEQYF.

This clone appeared a single time. This sequence joins TRBV5-1 and TRBJ1-1; TRBD1 aligns across 9 bases. Germline V gene sequence: CDR1 SGHRS, CDR2 YFSETQ. V lost 4 bases, J lost 1 base, and 5 bases stayed unmatched. The CDR3 is 15 amino acids. The CDR3 reads CASSVDRGENTEAFF. The CDR3 region has the DNA TGCGCCAGCAGCGTGGACAGGGGTGAGAACACTGAAGCTTTCTTT.

This chain links TRBV19 with TRBJ1-2; possible D gene TRBD1, 6 bases. This CDR3 has 14 amino acids. V dropped 6 bases and J dropped 0 bases, with 11 bases sitting between them. The germline V gene encodes CDR1 LNHDA and CDR2 SQIVND (reference sequence). The CDR3 nucleotides are TGTGCCAGTAGCGGACAGCTGACTAACTATGGCTACACCTTC. It is translated as CASSGQLTNYGYTF.

The rearrangement uses TRBV10-3 and TRBJ2-5; the D is unclear. The CDR3 is made up of 17 amino acids. Trimming took 0 bases from V and 2 from J, leaving 16 bases between them. Germline V gene sequence: CDR1 ENHRY, CDR2 SYGVKD. CDR3 amino acids: CAISESTGAASQETQYF. The DNA for the CDR3 is TGTGCCATCAGTGAGTCGACTGGCGCAGCTTCACAAGAGACCCAGTACTTC.

The rearrangement uses TRBV20-1 and TRBJ2-7, with no clear D. CDR1 is DFQATT, CDR2 SNEGSKA, per germline (reference sequence). Trimming stripped 3 bases from V and 2 bases from J, with 5 bases between. The CDR3 runs 11 residues. CDR3 DNA: TGCAGTGCTAGTCGCACCTACGAGCAGTACTTC. Residues: CSASRTYEQYF.

J is TRBJ1-2 and V is TRBV6-1; D is undetermined. The CDR3 runs to 11 residues. CDR1 and CDR2 from the germline V gene are MNHNS and SASEGT. V was clipped by 1 base and J by 7 bases, with 4 bases between them. Written as DNA, the CDR3 is TGTGCCAGCAGTGAAGTCGGTGGCTACACCTTC. It is translated as CASSEVGGYTF.

The CDR3 region has the DNA TGTGCCAGCAGCGTAGTGGGAGACAACACCGGGGAGCTGTTTTTT. Its translation is CASSVVGDNTGELFF. The V call is TRBV9, the J call TRBJ2-2, with D perhaps matching TRBD2 (5 bases). The CDR3 covers 15 residues. V shed 0 bases and J shed 2 bases, with 8 bases lying between them. CDR1 is SGDLS, CDR2 YYNGEE, per germline.

V is TRBV7-3 and J is TRBJ2-1, with a tentative D call TRBD2 (6 bases). The CDR3 is 15 residues long. Between the trimmed V and J ends, which lost 5 bases and 3 bases, there was a span of 14 bases. Germline V lookup: CDR1 SGHTA, CDR2 FQGTGA. The CDR3 here is CASSPGGLNYNEQFF. CDR3 sequence (DNA): TGTGCCAGCAGCCCAGGAGGACTAAACTACAATGAGCAGTTCTTC.

This chain connects TRBV5-8 to TRBJ2-3; perhaps TRBD1 as D (6 bases). The germline V gene has CDR1 SGHTS and CDR2 YDEGEE. The CDR3 has 16 amino acids. V was cut by 4 bases and J by 2 bases, with 17 bases left in between. CDR3 bases: TGTGCCAGCAGCCCCCCCCCAGGGGCCTCCACAGATACGCAGTATTTT. It yields the protein CASSPPPGASTDTQYF.

The rearrangement joins TRBV6-6 to TRBJ2-1, with D perhaps TRBD1 or TRBD2 (6 bases each). CDR3 length equals 15 residues. Germline assignment: CDR1 MNHNY and CDR2 SVGAGI (reference sequence). Trimming took 3 bases from V and 6 from J, leaving 15 bases between them. The CDR3: CASSYPRGPLNEQFF. The CDR3 coding sequence is TGTGCCAGCAGTTATCCCCGGGGGCCCCTCAATGAGCAGTTCTTC.

The CDR3 DNA is TGTGCCTGGAGTGTACAGGGGGCGAGTGGCTACACCTTC. Protein sequence: CAWSVQGASGYTF. The rearrangement joins TRBV30 to TRBJ1-2, with 9 bases lining up with TRBD1. Germline assignment: CDR1 GTSNPN and CDR2 SVGIG (reference sequence). Trimming removed 0 bases from V and 7 bases from J; junction bases left unmatched: 3. The CDR3 sequence is 13 residues long.

The chain recombines TRBV6-5 with TRBJ1-1; 9 bases align to TRBD1. Trimming cost V 8 bases and J 4 bases; bases outside gene matches: 8. Germline-derived CDR1 and CDR2 are MNHEY and SVGAGI. This CDR3 has 14 amino acids. The CDR3 protein is CASGLQGAGTEAFF. For the CDR3, the DNA is TGTGCCAGCGGATTACAGGGGGCCGGCACTGAAGCTTTCTTT.

This rearrangement joins TRBV27 to TRBJ2-2; 8 bases map to TRBD2. Germline CDR1 and CDR2: MNHEY and SMNVEV (reference sequence). V lost 8 bases, J lost 4 bases, and 9 bases stayed unmatched. The CDR3 has 15 residues. CDR3 sequence: CASGKISGSTGELFF. The DNA of the CDR3 is TGTGCCAGCGGAAAAATAAGCGGGAGCACCGGGGAGCTGTTTTTT.